This entry is about one T cell receptor (beta chain). Its cognate antigen is unknown. Amplification used 60 Vbeta primers and 13 Jbeta primers. Only in-frame clones appear in the TCRdb table, and some are missing; sequencing was by immunoSEQ multiplex PCR. This sample has roughly 190,000 clones, with 79% found just once. The sample originates from a study of cytomegalovirus exposure and HLA in healthy donors. Study-level findings and limits: Most TCR sequences were rare, but some public TCRs occurred in many donors. The presence/absence work took it that sequencing depth was about the same across donors. The study flagged some 170 TCR beta chains as cytomegalovirus-associated.

Germline V gene lookup returns CDR1 MNHEY and CDR2 SMNVEV (reference sequence). V trimming: 1 base; J trimming: 5 bases; junction bases outside the gene matches: 7. The CDR3 contains 17 residues. The TCR sequence derives from a woman aged 45 to 65 in good health and CMV-seronegative. The chain combines TRBV27 with TRBJ2-7; TRBD2 matches 14 bases. Sequenced: PBMCs. The CDR3 DNA reads TGTGCCAGCAGTTTATTGCGGACTAGCGGGAGGATCGACGAGCAGTACTTC. This codes for CASSLLRTSGRIDEQYF.